Sequencing of this T cell receptor beta chain was carried out in a study of T cells after yellow fever vaccination. Study-wide results and caveats: A small share of clonotypes appeared in both CD4 and CD8 compartments.

The CDR3 consists of 12 residues. The ends were cut back, 8 bases at V and 5 bases at J, with 9 bases in the middle. CDR1 is MDHEN, CDR2 SYDVKM, per germline. TCRdb ran MiXCR on the 5' RACE reads and lists one entry per CDR3 protein. The sample shows hundreds of thousands of distinct CDR3 sequences, roughly 22% of them seen only once. In the case of this clonotype: No antigen is known for it.

The chain links TRBV28 to TRBJ2-2; D remains unclear. The source of this sequence is a young man who received the YFV17D yellow fever vaccine. Sequenced material: PBMCs, taken roughly 20 days after the first yellow fever vaccination. DNA for the CDR3: TGTGCCAGCCGGATCGTAACCGGGGAGCTGTTTTTT. Translation gives CASRIVTGELFF.